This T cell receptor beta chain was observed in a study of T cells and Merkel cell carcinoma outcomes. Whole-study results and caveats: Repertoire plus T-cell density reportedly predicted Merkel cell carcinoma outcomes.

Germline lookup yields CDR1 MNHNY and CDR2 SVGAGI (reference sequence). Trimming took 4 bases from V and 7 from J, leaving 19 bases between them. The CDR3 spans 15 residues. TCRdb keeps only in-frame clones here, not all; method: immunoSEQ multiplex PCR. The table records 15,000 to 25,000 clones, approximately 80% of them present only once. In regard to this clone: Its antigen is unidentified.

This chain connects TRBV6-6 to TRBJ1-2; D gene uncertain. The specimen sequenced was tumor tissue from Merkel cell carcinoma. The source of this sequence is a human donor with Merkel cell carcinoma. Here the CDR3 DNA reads TGTGCCAGCAGTTTTTCTTCCGGACGAGAGCGTGGCTACACCTTC. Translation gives CASSFSSGRERGYTF.